These 23 T cell receptor beta chains share one sample of origin, sequenced in a study of neurological immune-mediated disorders. This sample's time point: longitudinal time-point 2. TCRdb recomputed calls from the 5' RACE reads with MiXCR, one row per CDR3 protein. The sample contains tens of thousands of distinct CDR3 sequences, 9.7% of which appear only once. The source material was PBMCs. These TCRs come from a man in his thirties or forties in good health.

This clonotype was recorded at least ten times. The chain uses TRBV10-1 and TRBJ2-2; D tentatively fits TRBD1 or TRBD2 (5 bases each). Trimming cost V 0 bases and J 6 bases, with 17 bases left between them. Germline V gives CDR1 WNHNN, CDR2 SYGVQD (reference sequence). CDR3 size: 17 residues. CDR3 region: CASSESGLLLGAGELFF. In DNA, the CDR3 is TGCGCCAGCAGTGAGTCGGGGCTCCTACTAGGGGCCGGGGAGCTGTTTTTT.

The sample holds many counts of this clonotype. The V gene is TRBV29-1, the J gene TRBJ2-1; a possible D gene is TRBD2 (5 bases). Trimming stripped 6 bases from V and 2 bases from J, with 11 bases between. The germline V gene has CDR1 SQVTM and CDR2 ANQGSEA. The length of the CDR3 is 13 residues. The CDR3, as DNA: TGCAGCGTCTGGACTCCCACCTACAATGAGCAGTTCTTC. It yields the protein CSVWTPTYNEQFF.

This clonotype was found many times. The J gene is TRBJ1-3, the V gene TRBV5-1; D possibly corresponds to TRBD1 (5 bases). The CDR3 runs 16 residues. Trimming shortened V by 5 bases and J by 0 bases, and 15 bases separated the two germline ends. CDR1 is SGHRS, CDR2 YFSETQ, per germline. As DNA, the CDR3 is TGCGCCAGCAGTTTGACTCCGACAGACTCTGGAAACACCATATATTTT. It encodes CASSLTPTDSGNTIYF.

This clonotype was recorded many times. The V gene is TRBV7-2, the J gene TRBJ2-7; 11 nucleotides align to TRBD1. Germline V CDR1 and CDR2: SGHTA, FQGNSA. This CDR3 comprises 15 residues. With V trimmed by 4 bases and J by 3 bases, 5 bases remained unmatched. CDR3 amino acids: CASSSTGTGGYEQYF. The CDR3, as DNA: TGTGCCAGCAGCTCCACCGGGACAGGGGGCTACGAGCAGTACTTC.

As regards this clonotype: A junction end diverges from the germline sequence, so it may reflect a read error. This chain links TRBV5-1 with TRBJ1-4; perhaps TRBD1 as D (5 bases). The CDR3 has 14 residues. Germline V gene sequence: CDR1 SGHRS, CDR2 YFSETQ. The CDR3 spells CTSSTDRYNEKLFF. DNA of the CDR3: TGCACCAGCAGCACCGACAGATATAATGAAAAACTGTTTTTT. Supplemented by reference TRBV5-1 and TRBJ1-4, the full variable domain reads KAGVTQTPRYLIKTRGQQVTLSCSPISGHRSVSWYQQTPGQGLQFLFEYFSETQRNKGNFPGRFSGRQFSNSRSEMNVSTLELGDSALYLCTSSTDRYNEKLFFGSGTQLSVL.

This clonotype was seen ten or more times. The genes are TRBV5-1 and TRBJ1-3; D gene unclear. CDR3 size: 16 residues. Between the trimmed V and J ends, which lost 1 base and 3 bases, there was a span of 14 bases. Germline V gene sequence: CDR1 SGHRS, CDR2 YFSETQ. The CDR3: CASSLNLGRSGNTIYF. The DNA for the CDR3 is TGCGCCAGCAGCTTGAATCTGGGGAGGAGTGGAAACACCATATATTTT.

The J gene is TRBJ2-1, the V gene TRBV29-1; TRBD2 might be the D (6 bases). The germline CDR1 and CDR2 sequences are SQVTM and ANQGSEA. The V and J ends lost 5 bases and 0 bases respectively, with 8 bases between them. There are 13 residues in the CDR3. The CDR3 nucleotides read TGCAGCGTTTCTAGCGCCTCCTACAATGAGCAGTTCTTC. Amino acid sequence: CSVSSASYNEQFF.

This clonotype was seen many times. V and J are TRBV12-3 or TRBV12-4 and TRBJ2-1; weak D call: TRBD2 (7 bases). This CDR3 contains 16 residues. V was cut by 3 bases and J by 1 base, with 13 bases left in between. The chain's CDR3 is CASSLRGQVSYNEQFF. In nucleotides, the CDR3 is TGTGCCAGCAGTTTGCGGGGGCAGGTGTCCTACAATGAGCAGTTCTTC.

This clonotype was counted only a few times. The chain links TRBV6-4 to TRBJ2-1, with D perhaps matching TRBD1 (6 bases). Per the germline V gene, CDR1 is MRHNA and CDR2 is SNTAGT. V lost 2 bases to trimming and J lost 7 bases, with 9 bases between them. The CDR3 runs to 13 residues. The CDR3 loop reads CASSDTGLNEQFF. CDR3 DNA: TGTGCCAGCAGTGACACAGGGTTAAATGAGCAGTTCTTC.

This clonotype was observed many times. V is TRBV5-1 and J is TRBJ2-3; tentative D call: TRBD2 (6 bases). This CDR3 is 14 amino acids long. V lost 2 bases, J lost 3 bases, and 10 bases lay in between. CDR1 is SGHRS, CDR2 YFSETQ, per germline. The CDR3 region has the DNA TGCGCCAGCAGCTTCCGGGAGTGGACAGATACGCAGTATTTT. Translation: CASSFREWTDTQYF.

This clonotype was found many times. The rearrangement joins TRBV6-2 or TRBV6-3 to TRBJ1-5; 9 nucleotides agree with TRBD1. Germline lookup yields CDR1 MNHEY and CDR2 SVGEGT. The CDR3 runs 16 residues. The V and J ends lost 3 bases and 5 bases, in that order; junction bases with no gene match: 8. The CDR3 reads CASSYQDRGGDQPQHF. DNA of the CDR3: TGTGCCAGCAGTTATCAGGACAGGGGAGGAGATCAGCCCCAGCATTTT.

The chain's CDR3 is CASSDGAGGVDTQYF. CDR3 bases: TGTGCCAGCAGTGACGGCGCGGGAGGGGTAGATACGCAGTATTTT. This sequence joins TRBV6-4 and TRBJ2-3; TRBD2 matches 9 bases. This CDR3 region has 15 residues. With V trimmed by 2 bases and J by 5 bases, 5 bases remained unmatched. CDR1 is MRHNA, CDR2 SNTAGT, per germline.

This clonotype was counted many times. The chain recombines TRBV15 with TRBJ1-1; no definite D call. This CDR3 region has 14 residues. From germline, CDR1 is LNHNV and CDR2 YYDKDF (reference sequence). Trimming removed 0 bases at V and 8 bases at J, with 13 bases between. This chain's CDR3 is CATSRDGRESEAFF. In DNA, the CDR3 is TGTGCCACCAGCAGAGATGGGAGGGAATCGGAAGCTTTCTTT.

This clonotype came up many times. V usage is TRBV29-1 and J usage is TRBJ1-1; unclear D gene. Trimming stripped 4 bases from V and 4 bases from J, with 10 bases between. CDR1 is SQVTM and CDR2 is ANQGSEA in the germline V gene. The CDR3 sequence is 12 residues long. The CDR3 DNA reads as TGCAGCGTTGCGCACAGCGGCACTGAAGCTTTCTTT. Protein product: CSVAHSGTEAFF.

This clonotype was seen ten or more times. V usage is TRBV3-1 and J usage is TRBJ1-6, with D unresolved. Trimming cost V 0 bases and J 13 bases, with 16 bases left between them. The CDR3 extends over 15 amino acids. Germline CDR1 and CDR2: LGHDT and YNNKEL (reference sequence). The CDR3 region has the DNA TGTGCCAGCAGCCAAGATCGCATAGTCATTGGGCCCCTCCACTTT. Translated, it gives CASSQDRIVIGPLHF.

Ten or more counts support this clonotype. The rearrangement links TRBV20-1 to TRBJ1-1, with TRBD1 matching 9 bases. Germline CDR1 reads DFQATT; CDR2 reads SNEGSKA (reference sequence). The V gene end was trimmed by 3 bases and the J gene end by 6 bases; junction bases not matched to a gene: 8. CDR3 size: 14 residues. The CDR3 DNA sequence: TGCAGTGCTAGCTCAAGACAGGGGGGCCCTGAAGCTTTCTTT. It codes for CSASSRQGGPEAFF.

This clonotype was seen at least ten times. The chain has TRBV29-1 and TRBJ2-2, with TRBD1 as a possible D gene (6 bases). This CDR3 comprises 14 residues. CDR1 SQVTM and CDR2 ANQGSEA come from the germline V gene. V was cut by 4 bases and J by 2 bases, with 11 bases left in between. Here the CDR3 DNA reads TGCAGCGTTGCTGGACAGATTAACACCGGGGAGCTGTTTTTT. It translates to CSVAGQINTGELFF.

This clonotype was detected ten times or more. The rearrangement links TRBV5-1 to TRBJ1-3, with D perhaps TRBD1 (5 bases). The CDR3 loop spans 14 amino acids. Deletions cut 6 bases from V and 2 bases from J, with 12 bases between. The germline V gene has CDR1 SGHRS and CDR2 YFSETQ. The CDR3 sequence: CASTTGNPGNTIYF. In DNA, the CDR3 is TGCGCCAGCACCACAGGAAATCCTGGAAACACCATATATTTT.

This clonotype was found many times. The V and J genes are TRBV12-3 or TRBV12-4 and TRBJ2-3; TRBD1 matches 8 bases. With 6 bases clipped from V and 5 bases from J, the junction kept 10 bases outside the gene matches. The length of the CDR3 is 15 residues. CDR3 bases: TGTGCCAGCAGACCCTGGGACAGGATGGGAGATACGCAGTATTTT. Translated, it gives CASRPWDRMGDTQYF.

The table lists this clonotype with many counts. This chain connects TRBV7-8 to TRBJ2-3; perhaps TRBD2 as D (6 bases). The CDR3 contains 14 residues. The ends were cut back, 6 bases at V and 4 bases at J, with 14 bases in the middle. CDR1 and CDR2 from the germline V gene are SGHVS and FQNEAQ. The CDR3 DNA follows: TGTGCCAGCAGGGTAGGGTGGGGGGCAGATACGCAGTATTTT. Its protein is CASRVGWGADTQYF. Based on the CDR3 plus reference TRBV7-8 and TRBJ2-3, the full variable domain is GAGVSQSPRYKVAKRGQDVALRCDPISGHVSLFWYQQALGQGPEFLTYFQNEAQLDKSGLPSDRFFAERPEGSVSTLKIQRTQQEDSAVYLCASRVGWGADTQYFGPGTRLTVL.

This clonotype has a count of ten or more. This chain connects TRBV29-1 to TRBJ2-1; D is uncertain. V was cut by 1 base and J by 1 base, with 14 bases left in between. This CDR3 has 16 amino acids. Germline V gene lookup returns CDR1 SQVTM and CDR2 ANQGSEA. The chain's CDR3 is CSVEAAKKISYNEQFF. CDR3 sequence (DNA): TGCAGCGTTGAAGCGGCAAAGAAGATTTCCTACAATGAGCAGTTCTTC.

This rearrangement joins TRBV6-2 or TRBV6-3 to TRBJ2-7; D is perhaps TRBD1 (6 bases). V dropped 4 bases and J dropped 2 bases, with 18 bases sitting between them. The CDR3 sequence is 16 residues long. Looked up from germline, CDR1 is MNHEY and CDR2 is SVGEGT. The CDR3 sequence is CASSSRQARGTYEQYF. The CDR3 coding sequence is TGTGCCAGCAGTTCCCGACAGGCGCGCGGAACCTACGAGCAGTACTTC.

Turning to this clonotype: A single base separates this from a much larger clone, so it may be a read error. The chain joins TRBV20-1 to TRBJ2-2; 8 positions match TRBD1. J gave up 3 bases and V 1 base, and 7 bases lay outside the gene matches. This CDR3 has 16 amino acids. CDR1 and CDR2 from the germline V gene are DFQATT and SNEGSKA (reference sequence). The CDR3 sequence is CSARVPGQEDTGELFF. The CDR3 nucleotides are TGCAGTGCTAGAGTCCCGGGACAGGAGGACACCGGGGAGCTGTTTTTT.